This entry concerns a single T cell receptor (beta chain). This clone's antigen is unknown. There are no base qualities to consult, and no much larger clone falls within one base. The sample is drawn from a study of blood T cell repertoires in COVID-19 (TCRdb year 2020). In terms of the full investigation: Collaborator samples came from the United States, Italy and Spain and covered acute and convalescent phases of COVID-19. The prospective study material was composed of cDNA or gDNA derived from T cells, B-cell-depleted T cells, or PBMCs. The repertoires were made available in a free public database intended to serve as a resource for research on the immune response to SARS-CoV-2. Sample metadata almost always included a de-identified subject ID, COVID-19 status, age in years and sex. The samples were drawn from the first 160 participants of the ongoing ImmuneRACE study and from 1,200 or so subjects provided by 6 global collaborators. HLA class I and class II types, where available, came from metadata supplied by the sample provider rather than from assay-based typing. The dataset comprised deeply sampled blood TCRbeta repertoires from subjects exposed to, actively infected with, or recovered from COVID-19. Here is what the overall study found, with its caveats: How much clinical and demographic metadata was included differed by source and by participant, and the metadata was provided uncurated.

Including cysteine and phenylalanine, the CDR3 has 15 amino acids. Only the CDR3 region is kept as DNA, spanning 45 bases read in frame from base 1. From the germline V gene (reference sequence), CDR1 is LGHDT and CDR2 is YNNKEL. V loses 1 base, J loses 2 bases, and the germline ends lie 10 bases apart. Another Seattle source contributed samples from volunteer blood donors who had recovered from COVID-19. Whole blood was collected in K2EDTA tubes by collaborating institutions according to the institutions' own protocols. For TCRbeta analysis, collaborators shipped samples as frozen whole blood, isolated PBMCs, or DNA extracted from either of those sample types. TCRbeta CDR3 regions were amplified from genomic DNA by means of the immunoSEQ Assay, a bias-controlled multiplex PCR. The authors' pipeline ran thus. Nucleated cell counts per sample were estimated from amplification of reference gene primers within the assay. To quantify the absolute abundance of each unique TCRbeta CDR3 rearrangement, sequence reads were collapsed and filtered. Productive Simpson clonality was computed per sample as the square root of Simpson's diversity index over productive rearrangements. TCRdb holds this immuneACCESS table with in-frame rearrangements only. Some clones are missing; in checked studies, unresolved V genes explain under half, and the rest has no known cause. V and J calls and clone size are as listed in that table; D and trimming were resolved from the DNA. This sample comprises just under 95,000 clones, roughly 75% of them detected only once. About 8.7% of the sample lies in the top ten.

This sequence was found in a man aged 45-60 years who had recovered from COVID-19. The chain is assembled from TRBV3-1 (or the pseudogene TRBV3-2) and TRBJ2-3; TRBD2 is a weak D gene call, 6 bases matching. Input material: peripheral blood. The CDR3 protein: CASSQAGTLTDTQYF. Read as DNA, the sequence is TGTGCCAGCAGCCAAGCGGGGACTCTCACAGATACGCAGTATTTT.